The entry below gives a single T cell receptor beta chain sequence along with its context. The CDR3 contains 15 residues. Trimming at V came to 0 bases and at J to 4 bases, leaving 6 bases not matched to a gene. CDR1 SGHRS and CDR2 YFSETQ come from the germline V gene. Libraries were prepared by immunoSEQ multiplex PCR; TCRdb keeps only in-frame clonotypes and omits some of them. The sample shows over 100,000 clones, under 85% of them seen only once. These data originate in a study of blood T cell repertoires in COVID-19. Sequencing input: peripheral blood. This TCR derives from a woman aged 60-70 years with acute or convalescent COVID-19. The chain recombines TRBV5-1 with TRBJ2-7, with 8 bases fitting TRBD1. CDR3 region: CASSLVGGQGYEQYF. CDR3 nucleotides: TGCGCCAGCAGCTTGGTCGGAGGACAGGGTTACGAGCAGTACTTC.